This entry is about one T cell receptor beta chain. Its specificity is not known. Germline assignment: CDR1 SGHTA and CDR2 FQGNSA. With 2 bases removed from V and 6 bases from J, the gap between germline ends came to 14 bases. The CDR3 is 14 amino acids. Since all of the isolated RNA was reverse transcribed, expressed TCRB transcripts were what got sequenced. Average reads per stem cell-like memory T cell sample were some 1 million. Assay used: immunoSEQ multiplex PCR; TCRdb lists only in-frame clones, some missing. The sample holds some 99,000 clones, about 40% seen once. This sample was included in a study of beta chain features in type 1 diabetes. Study background: No patient-donor differences in age, gender, total cells or subset yield. General study results and limits: Any role of HLA type in TCRB rearrangement remained unresolved here.

The purity of all sorted populations exceeded 95%. The specimen was stem cell memory CD4+ T cells from blood. The chain employs TRBV7-2 and TRBJ2-7; perhaps TRBD2 as D (5 bases). This receptor was taken from a woman aged 18-29 years in good health. CDR3 amino acids: CASSLSGSTGEQYF. In DNA form, the CDR3 reads TGTGCCAGCAGCTTAAGTGGGAGTACGGGCGAGCAGTACTTC.